This TCR beta chain was documented in a study of cytomegalovirus exposure and HLA in healthy donors. The germline V gene encodes CDR1 LGHNA and CDR2 YSLEER. The CDR3 is 18 residues long. Trimming removed 4 bases from V and 0 bases from J; junction bases left unmatched: 14. PCR used 60 Vbeta primers and 13 Jbeta primers. Using immunoSEQ multiplex PCR, the repertoire was profiled, and TCRdb retains in-frame clones only, with some absent. Among some 140,000 clones listed, more than 75% were seen once. The chain employs TRBV4-3 and TRBJ2-7; 8 bases map to TRBD1. This receptor was obtained from a man in his thirties or forties in good health and CMV-seropositive. Source material: PBMCs. The CDR3 sequence: CASSPSRLGQGVSYEQYF. The DNA for the CDR3 is TGCGCCAGCAGCCCATCCCGGCTCGGACAGGGCGTCTCCTACGAGCAGTACTTC.